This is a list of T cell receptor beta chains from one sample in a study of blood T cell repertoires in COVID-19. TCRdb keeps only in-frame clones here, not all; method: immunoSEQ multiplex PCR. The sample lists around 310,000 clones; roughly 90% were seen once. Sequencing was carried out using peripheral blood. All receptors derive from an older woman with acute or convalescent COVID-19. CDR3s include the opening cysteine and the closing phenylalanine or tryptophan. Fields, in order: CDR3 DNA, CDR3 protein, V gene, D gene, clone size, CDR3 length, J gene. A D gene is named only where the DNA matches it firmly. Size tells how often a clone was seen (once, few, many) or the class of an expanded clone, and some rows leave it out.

TGTGCCAGCAGTTACGTGGGAGCGACCTACGAGCAGTACTTC	CASSYVGATYEQYF	TRBV6-2/TRBV6-3	.	.	14	TRBJ2-7
TGTGCCAGCAGTTCTTCCGGGACAGGGGGCAATCAGCCCCAGCATTTT	CASSSSGTGGNQPQHF	TRBV6-2/TRBV6-3	TRBD1	.	16	TRBJ1-5
TGTGCCAGCGCGGGGCGGGGATACTCCTACAATGAGCAGTTCTTC	CASAGRGYSYNEQFF	TRBV5-8	.	.	15	TRBJ2-1
TGTGCCAGTAGTGACCGGGACAGGGGTGGTAACGAGCAGTACTTC	CASSDRDRGGNEQYF	TRBV19	TRBD1	.	15	TRBJ2-7
TGTGCCAGCAGTGGACAGGGAGATGGGGAGCAGTACTTC	CASSGQGDGEQYF	TRBV2	TRBD1	.	13	TRBJ2-7
TGTGCCATCAGTTCAACCGGGACAGCCCTTGAAAAACTGTTTTTT	CAISSTGTALEKLFF	TRBV10-3	TRBD1	.	15	TRBJ1-4
TGTGCCAGCAGCCAAGAAGGGGGCGGGAGGCCCACAGATACGCAGTATTTT	CASSQEGGGRPTDTQYF	TRBV4-2	.	.	17	TRBJ2-3
TGTGCCAGCAGCTTAGACAGGAGCACAGATACGCAGTATTTT	CASSLDRSTDTQYF	TRBV11-2	.	.	14	TRBJ2-3
TGCGCCAGCAGCTTGAAGTGGGGCGGGGACAATGAGCAGTTCTTC	CASSLKWGGDNEQFF	TRBV5-1	.	.	15	TRBJ2-1
TGTGCCAGCAGCGGACGGGCGGGGAGCACTGAAGCTTTCTTT	CASSGRAGSTEAFF	TRBV6-5	.	.	14	TRBJ1-1
TGTGCCATCGTAGCGGGAGAAATGGGAAATGAGCAGTTCTTC	CAIVAGEMGNEQFF	TRBV10-3	TRBD2	.	14	TRBJ2-1
TGTGCCAGCAGCTACAGGGGGCAGGAGACCCAGTACTTC	CASSYRGQETQYF	TRBV21-1	.	.	13	TRBJ2-5
TGTGCCAGCAGTTACTCGGGGCCCTGGGAACAGGTGCAGTACTTC	CASSYSGPWEQVQYF	TRBV6-2/TRBV6-3	.	once	15	TRBJ2-7
TGTGCCAGCAGCCCAGGACACTTGAGCTCCTACAATGAGCAGTTCTTC	CASSPGHLSSYNEQFF	TRBV7-8	.	.	16	TRBJ2-1
TGTGCCAGCAGTTTACCACAGCCGATCCCCTACGAGCAGTACTTC	CASSLPQPIPYEQYF	TRBV28	.	once	15	TRBJ2-7
TGCAGCGTTGAAGAGACAGGGGCCGGCTATGGCTACACCTTC	CSVEETGAGYGYTF	TRBV29-1	TRBD1	.	14	TRBJ1-2
TGTGCCAGCAGTCCTCAGACAGCTAATCAGCCCCAGCATTTT	CASSPQTANQPQHF	TRBV6-5	.	once	14	TRBJ1-5
TGTGCCAGCAGCCCCGGGTGGACTAGCGGGGGGGCAACAGATACGCAGTATTTT	CASSPGWTSGGATDTQYF	TRBV5-5	TRBD2	few	18	TRBJ2-3
TGCAGCGTTGAAGGACAGGTTGACAATGAGCAGTTCTTC	CSVEGQVDNEQFF	TRBV29-1	.	.	13	TRBJ2-1
TGTGCCAGCAGTTTGGACAGGGCCTACGAGCAGTACTTC	CASSLDRAYEQYF	TRBV27	TRBD1	once	13	TRBJ2-7
TGTGCCAGCAGCGGGGGACAGGGCTACAATGAGCAGTTCTTC	CASSGGQGYNEQFF	TRBV2	TRBD1	.	14	TRBJ2-1
TGTGCCAGCAGCTCCGGGGGGTCGAGAGGCTACACCTTC	CASSSGGSRGYTF	TRBV28	.	.	13	TRBJ1-2
TGTGCCAGCAATCTCGGGACAGGGGGTTCCTACAATGAGCAGTTCTTC	CASNLGTGGSYNEQFF	TRBV2	TRBD1	many	16	TRBJ2-1
TGCAGTGCTAGTGGCGGGAGGTTATTAGGGCAGTTCTTC	CSASGGRLLGQFF	TRBV20-1	TRBD2	.	13	TRBJ2-1
TGTGCCAGCAGCACCCGGACAGGGGAATCCGCCTACAATGAGCAGTTCTTC	CASSTRTGESAYNEQFF	TRBV11-2	TRBD1	.	17	TRBJ2-1
TGTGCCAGCAGCGTGTCCGTTCCCTTC	CASSVSVPF	TRBV9	.	.	9	TRBJ1-2
TGTGCCAGCAGTGAGGGGACAGGGCAGTCCTACGAGCAGTACTTC	CASSEGTGQSYEQYF	TRBV6-4	TRBD1	.	15	TRBJ2-7
TGTGCCACCAGCAGAGAAGGACAGGGGAATGAAAAACTGTTTTTT	CATSREGQGNEKLFF	TRBV15	TRBD1	.	15	TRBJ1-4
TGTGCCAGCAGTCACAGGACAGGGCGGAACACTGAAGCTTTCTTT	CASSHRTGRNTEAFF	TRBV27	TRBD1	.	15	TRBJ1-1
TGTGCCAGCAGTGAACCCGGACTAGCGGGAGGGGAAATGTATACGCAGTATTTT	CASSEPGLAGGEMYTQYF	TRBV2	TRBD2	once	18	TRBJ2-3
TGCGCCAGCAGCCAAGAGCAGGGGCGCGGGGGGAGCTCCTACAATGAGCAGTTCTTC	CASSQEQGRGGSSYNEQFF	TRBV4-1	TRBD2	.	19	TRBJ2-1
TGTGCCAGCAGCTTAGGGGGCCCCTACGAGCAGTACTTC	CASSLGGPYEQYF	TRBV5-6	TRBD1	.	13	TRBJ2-7
TGCGCCAGCAGCCTTACCGGGACAGTGTACGAGGCGGCTTTCTTT	CASSLTGTVYEAAFF	TRBV5-1	TRBD1	.	15	TRBJ1-1
TGTGCCAGCAGTTACGCCACGGGGGGGAAGGGCTACACCTTC	CASSYATGGKGYTF	TRBV6-5	.	.	14	TRBJ1-2
TGTGCCAGCAGAGGCAGGGAGGCCGGGGAGCTGTTTTTT	CASRGREAGELFF	TRBV6-5	.	.	13	TRBJ2-2
TGTGCCAGCAGCTTAGGAGGCAAACTCTCCTACGAGCAGTACTTC	CASSLGGKLSYEQYF	TRBV7-9	.	.	15	TRBJ2-7
TGTGCCAGCAGCTTGGCCTCTGGAGCGGGGCACACAGATACGCAGTATTTT	CASSLASGAGHTDTQYF	TRBV5-4	TRBD2	.	17	TRBJ2-3
TGCAGCGCCCTAGCGGGGGGGCCTTACGAGCAGTACTTC	CSALAGGPYEQYF	TRBV29-1	TRBD2	.	13	TRBJ2-7
TGTGCCAGCAGTTGGGAGATGAACACTGAAGCTTTCTTT	CASSWEMNTEAFF	TRBV6-4	.	.	13	TRBJ1-1
TGTGCCAGCAGCGGACAGGGAGTGGGCTACGAGCAGTACTTC	CASSGQGVGYEQYF	TRBV7-8	TRBD1	.	14	TRBJ2-7
TGTGCCAGCAGCGAGACAGGGCCTGGCTACACCTTC	CASSETGPGYTF	TRBV5-6	TRBD1	.	12	TRBJ1-2
TGTGCCAGCAGCCAAGATAGCGTATCCACCTACAATGAGCAGTTCTTC	CASSQDSVSTYNEQFF	TRBV4-2	.	.	16	TRBJ2-1
TGTGCCAGCTCACCGACTAGCGGGAGGACTTACGAGCAGTACTTC	CASSPTSGRTYEQYF	TRBV18	TRBD2	.	15	TRBJ2-7
TGTGCCACCAGCAGAGAAGACAGGGGAGGGAGTTTCTTT	CATSREDRGGSFF	TRBV15	TRBD1	once	13	TRBJ1-1
TGTGCCAGCAGCCAACATCTAAACACTGAAGCTTTCTTT	CASSQHLNTEAFF	TRBV14	.	.	13	TRBJ1-1
TGCGCCAGCAGGGGAGACAGGGTTAATGTAGGCTACACCTTC	CASRGDRVNVGYTF	TRBV5-1	TRBD1	.	14	TRBJ1-2
TGCGCCAGCAGCTTCAGGGGCGCAGATAGCTATGGCTACACCTTC	CASSFRGADSYGYTF	TRBV5-1	.	.	15	TRBJ1-2
TGTGCCAGCTCACCACAGAGACAGCCCCCAGAGACCCAGTACTTC	CASSPQRQPPETQYF	TRBV18	.	once	15	TRBJ2-5
TGTGCCACCAGTCTTCGGGACAGGGGGAACCCTATCTATAATTCACCCCTCCACTTT	CATSLRDRGNPIYNSPLHF	TRBV24-1	TRBD1	.	19	TRBJ1-6
TGTGCCTGGACTCTACGCAACAGGGGCACTGAAGCTTTCTTT	CAWTLRNRGTEAFF	TRBV30	TRBD1	.	14	TRBJ1-1